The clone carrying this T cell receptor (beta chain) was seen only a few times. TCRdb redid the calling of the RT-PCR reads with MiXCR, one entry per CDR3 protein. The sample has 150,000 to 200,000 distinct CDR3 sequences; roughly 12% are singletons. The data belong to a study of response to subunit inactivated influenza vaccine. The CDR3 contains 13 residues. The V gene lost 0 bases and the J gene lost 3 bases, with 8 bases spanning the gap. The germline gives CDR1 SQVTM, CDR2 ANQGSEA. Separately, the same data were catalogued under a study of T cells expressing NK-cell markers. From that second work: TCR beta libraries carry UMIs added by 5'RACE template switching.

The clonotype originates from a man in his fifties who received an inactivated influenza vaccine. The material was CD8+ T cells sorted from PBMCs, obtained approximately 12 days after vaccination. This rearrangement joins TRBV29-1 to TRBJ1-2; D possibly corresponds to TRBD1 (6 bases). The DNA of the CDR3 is TGCAGCGTTGAAGATCGACAGGACTATGGCTACACCTTC. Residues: CSVEDRQDYGYTF.